The 9 T cell receptor beta chains presented below share a single source sample, sequenced in a study of T-cell memory formation after mild COVID-19. Via MiXCR, TCRdb re-called the 5' RACE reads, giving one row per CDR3 protein. The sample contains under 350,000 distinct CDR3 sequences, around 16% of which appear only once. The material sequenced was PBMCs or a T cell subset sorted from them (not recorded which). The receptors come from a man aged 18-30 years who had mild COVID-19 (a few samples of this study predate the infection). Cell type and time point are not known.

This clonotype was seen a few times. The chain uses TRBV11-2 and TRBJ1-2; possible D gene TRBD1, 5 bases. The length of the CDR3 is 16 residues. Trimming removed 3 bases from V and 4 bases from J, with 18 bases in between. Germline lookup yields CDR1 SGHAT and CDR2 FQNNGV. The CDR3 here is CASSFGWGEPSYGYTF. CDR3 DNA: TGTGCCAGCAGCTTTGGGTGGGGCGAACCCTCCTATGGCTACACCTTC.

The J gene is TRBJ1-2, the V gene TRBV6-5; D call uncertain. The length of the CDR3 is 16 residues. Germline-derived CDR1 and CDR2 are MNHEY and SVGAGI. The ends were cut back, 5 bases at V and 4 bases at J, with 20 bases in the middle. CDR3 nucleotide sequence: TGTGCCAGCAGTCAAACTCGCTCATGGGGTGGCTATGGCTACACCTTC. This encodes CASSQTRSWGGYGYTF.

The chain employs TRBV4-1 and TRBJ2-3; D may match TRBD1 or TRBD2 (5 bases each). The CDR3 covers 15 residues. Germline V gene data show CDR1 as MGHRA and CDR2 as YSYEKL. Trimming took off 3 bases at V and 8 bases at J, with 18 bases between the two ends. In nucleotides, the CDR3 is TGCGCCAGCAGCCAGCTGGGGGTTACAGCTCGTACGCAGTATTTT. As protein: CASSQLGVTARTQYF.

V is TRBV12-3 or TRBV12-4 and J is TRBJ2-2; D not certain. V was pared by 2 bases and J by 4 bases, with 8 bases between. This CDR3 comprises 14 residues. CDR3 coding DNA: TGTGCCAGCAGTTTAAGGGAAGGCACCGGGGAGCTGTTTTTT. Translation gives CASSLREGTGELFF.

This clonotype has only a few counts. V is TRBV7-9 and J is TRBJ1-1; perhaps TRBD1 as D (6 bases). CDR3 size: 15 residues. V shed 1 base and J shed 4 bases, with 13 bases lying between them. From germline, CDR1 is SEHNR and CDR2 FQNEAQ (reference sequence). DNA of the CDR3: TGTGCCAGCAGCTTAGGGACAGTGGCGGGCACTGAAGCTTTCTTT. Its protein is CASSLGTVAGTEAFF. The entire variable domain, with the rest obtained from reference TRBV7-9 and TRBJ1-1, is as follows: DTGVSQNPRHKITKRGQNVTFRCDPISEHNRLYWYRQTLGQGPEFLTYFQNEAQLEKSRLLSDRFSAERPKGSFSTLEIQRTEQGDSAMYLCASSLGTVAGTEAFFGQGTRLTVV.

This clonotype was counted a few times. This chain uses TRBV4-1 with TRBJ2-3; D is perhaps TRBD1 (6 bases). Germline V gene lookup returns CDR1 MGHRA and CDR2 YSYEKL. This CDR3 region has 15 residues. Trimming removed 1 base from V and 1 base from J, with 9 bases in between. In DNA form, the CDR3 reads TGCGCCAGCAGCCAAGTGTCAGGGGGCACAGATACGCAGTATTTT. This encodes CASSQVSGGTDTQYF.

Many counts were recorded for this clonotype. The chain is built from TRBV20-1 and TRBJ1-5; D uncertain. Germline-derived CDR1 and CDR2 are DFQATT and SNEGSKA (reference sequence). The germline V and J ends were trimmed by 1 base and 1 base, with 8 bases remaining between them. The length of the CDR3 is 14 residues. CDR3: CSARAGSSNQPQHF. CDR3 sequence (DNA): TGCAGTGCTAGAGCCGGGTCGAGCAATCAGCCCCAGCATTTT.

The table lists this clonotype with a few counts. The rearrangement joins TRBV12-3 or TRBV12-4 to TRBJ2-2; D may correspond to TRBD1 or TRBD2 (5 bases each). The V gene lost 2 bases and the J gene lost 8 bases, with 12 bases spanning the gap. This CDR3 is built from 14 residues. The CDR3 DNA sequence: TGTGCCAGCAGTTTAAAGAGGGGCGGAGGGGAGCTGTTTTTT. Protein sequence: CASSLKRGGGELFF.

V gene TRBV30 combines with J gene TRBJ2-5, with TRBD1 matching over 7 bases. Germline values: CDR1 GTSNPN, CDR2 SVGIG (reference sequence). With V trimmed by 8 bases and J by 5 bases, 11 bases remained unmatched. CDR3 length equals 13 residues. As DNA, the CDR3 is TGTGCCCTTGACAGGGCTGTTGGGGAGACCCAGTACTTC. It translates to CALDRAVGETQYF.